A single sample gave rise to the 20 T cell receptor beta chains below, sequenced in a study of shared clonotypes between healthy human individuals. This table comes from immunoSEQ multiplex PCR, and its TCRdb copy is limited to in-frame clones, with some not included. This sample has 2 million to 2.5 million clones, with 85% to 95% found just once. Source material: naive CD4+ T cells sorted from blood. As for subset: CD45RA+ positively selected. The receptors come from a man younger than 30 in good health.

J is TRBJ1-5 and V is TRBV21-1; the D call of TRBD1 is as the table states it, not checked on the DNA. TRBV21-1 is designated a pseudogene. The CDR3 totals 17 residues. The CDR3, as DNA: TGTGCCAGCAGCAAAGAAGGTCACAGGGGGAAGGATCAGCCCCAGCATTTT. Amino acids: CASSKEGHRGKDQPQHF.

The chain is built from TRBV14 and TRBJ2-3; 7 nucleotides match TRBD1. CDR1 SGHDN and CDR2 FVKESK come from the germline V gene. V lost 4 bases to trimming and J lost 6 bases; unmatched junction nucleotides: 10. The CDR3 is 15 amino acids. CDR3 in amino acids: CASSPGQSVVDTQYF. The CDR3, as DNA: TGTGCCAGCAGCCCGGGACAGTCGGTTGTGGATACGCAGTATTTT.

The chain recombines TRBV11-2 with TRBJ2-7; D unclear. This CDR3 comprises 10 residues. Trimming cost V 4 bases and J 7 bases, with 5 bases left between them. Germline-derived CDR1 and CDR2 are SGHAT and FQNNGV. The CDR3 loop is CASSSSEQYF. The CDR3 nucleotides are TGTGCCAGCAGCTCCAGTGAGCAGTACTTC.

The chain uses TRBV7-2 and TRBJ1-5, with D possibly TRBD1 on 6 matching bases. The CDR3 runs to 18 residues. Germline CDR1 reads SGHTA; CDR2 reads FQGNSA. V was clipped by 1 base and J by 2 bases, with 18 bases between them. CDR3: CASSLDGRQGKGNQPQHF. Here the CDR3 DNA reads TGTGCCAGCAGCTTAGATGGACGGCAGGGGAAGGGCAATCAGCCCCAGCATTTT.

This clone was seen just once. The sample carries other DNA sequences with the same CDR3. V is TRBV5-4 and J is TRBJ2-3; 13 bases agree with TRBD2. Germline loops: CDR1 SGHNT, CDR2 YYREEE (reference sequence). CDR3 length: 16 amino acids. J gave up 5 bases and V 4 bases, and 7 bases lay outside the gene matches. The CDR3 spells CASSPGLAGEGDTQYF. The CDR3 DNA follows: TGTGCCAGCAGCCCCGGACTAGCGGGAGAGGGAGATACGCAGTATTTT.

The gene calls are TRBV27 and TRBJ2-7; 7 positions match TRBD1. V trimming: 9 bases; J trimming: 3 bases; junction bases outside the gene matches: 5. The CDR3 has 12 residues. Germline V CDR1 and CDR2: MNHEY, SMNVEV (reference sequence). The CDR3 is CASGTARYEQYF. The CDR3 nucleotides are TGTGCCAGTGGGACAGCTCGCTACGAGCAGTACTTC.

The V and J genes are TRBV9 and TRBJ2-1, with D perhaps TRBD1 or TRBD2 (5 bases each). Trimming removed 3 bases at V and 4 bases at J, with 14 bases between. There are 15 residues in the CDR3. Germline V gene data show CDR1 as SGDLS and CDR2 as YYNGEE. The chain's CDR3 is CASSAPWDGYNEQFF. The DNA of the CDR3 is TGTGCCAGCAGCGCCCCTTGGGACGGATACAATGAGCAGTTCTTC.

This sequence joins TRBV6-6 and TRBJ2-5; D uncertain. Deletions cut 0 bases from V and 4 bases from J, with 12 bases between. This CDR3 comprises 15 residues. Germline V gene data show CDR1 as MNHNY and CDR2 as SVGAGI (reference sequence). This CDR3 is CASSYSTQTSETQYF. CDR3 DNA sequence: TGTGCCAGCAGTTACTCGACTCAAACTTCAGAGACCCAGTACTTC.

A word on this clone: The same CDR3 arises from other DNA sequences in this sample as well. V gene TRBV5-1 combines with J gene TRBJ2-3; tentative D call: TRBD1 (6 bases). CDR3 length: 13 amino acids. V dropped 2 bases and J dropped 6 bases, with 10 bases sitting between them. Germline V lookup: CDR1 SGHRS, CDR2 YFSETQ. DNA of the CDR3: TGCGCCAGCAGCTTTCAGGGGACGGATACGCAGTATTTT. Its protein is CASSFQGTDTQYF.

V usage is TRBV28 and J usage is TRBJ2-7; no reliable D call. V was pared by 1 base and J by 7 bases, with 17 bases between. Germline values: CDR1 MDHEN, CDR2 SYDVKM. The CDR3 spans 15 residues. The CDR3 spells CASSLSDGLPVEQYF. The CDR3 DNA reads TGTGCCAGCAGTTTATCTGACGGATTACCCGTGGAGCAGTACTTC.

This rearrangement joins TRBV5-4 to TRBJ1-3, with a possible D match to TRBD1 (5 bases). Trimming left V 2 bases short and J 0 bases short, with 12 bases between. The V gene's germline CDR1 is SGHNT and CDR2 YYREEE (reference sequence). This CDR3 contains 16 residues. DNA for the CDR3: TGTGCCAGCAGCTTTTCCTCAGGGAACTCTGGAAACACCATATATTTT. This sequence encodes CASSFSSGNSGNTIYF.

The V and J genes are TRBV7-2 and TRBJ1-4; D is unresolved. This CDR3 contains 11 residues. Between the trimmed V and J ends, which lost 3 bases and 15 bases, there was a span of 11 bases. CDR1 is SGHTA and CDR2 is FQGNSA in the germline V gene. CDR3 sequence reads: CASSFYGRMFF. Here the CDR3 DNA reads TGTGCCAGCAGCTTTTATGGACGCATGTTTTTT.

This chain links TRBV5-1 with TRBJ2-1; 9 bases are a match to TRBD1. The CDR3 contains 16 residues. V was pared by 4 bases and J by 5 bases, with 10 bases of the junction left unmatched. Germline values: CDR1 SGHRS, CDR2 YFSETQ. DNA of the CDR3: TGCGCCAGCAGCAGGGGCCACACAGGGGGCAACAATGAGCAGTTCTTC. Translation gives CASSRGHTGGNNEQFF.

This sequence joins TRBV10-1 and TRBJ2-1; 9 nucleotides line up with TRBD1. Looked up from germline, CDR1 is WNHNN and CDR2 is SYGVQD (reference sequence). The CDR3 runs 16 residues. V gave up 5 bases and J gave up 5 bases; unmatched junction bases: 10. The CDR3 DNA follows: TGCGCCAGCAGTCGAGAACCGGGACAGGGTGACAATGAGCAGTTCTTC. This gives the protein CASSREPGQGDNEQFF.

V usage is TRBV5-4 and J usage is TRBJ2-4, with D tentatively TRBD2 (6 bases). The ends were cut back, 4 bases at V and 0 bases at J, with 11 bases in the middle. Germline V gene data show CDR1 as SGHNT and CDR2 as YYREEE (reference sequence). The CDR3 totals 15 residues. The CDR3 sequence is CASSLSGKAKNIQYF. The DNA for the CDR3 is TGTGCCAGCAGCCTTAGCGGAAAAGCCAAAAACATTCAGTACTTC.

The chain employs TRBV18 and TRBJ1-2; the D gene is possibly TRBD1 (5 bases). V dropped 4 bases and J dropped 8 bases, with 17 bases sitting between them. The CDR3 loop spans 14 amino acids. Germline V gene lookup returns CDR1 KGHSH and CDR2 LQKENI. The CDR3 DNA is TGTGCCAGCTCACGATCTCAGGGACTGGAGGGCTACACCTTC. Its protein is CASSRSQGLEGYTF.

The chain employs TRBV15 and TRBJ2-7; unclear D gene. Germline V gives CDR1 LNHNV, CDR2 YYDKDF (reference sequence). The CDR3 has 16 amino acids. Deletions cut 0 bases from V and 0 bases from J, with 12 bases between. The CDR3 coding sequence is TGTGCCACCAGCAGAGATCGGCAGGAGAGCTCCTACGAGCAGTACTTC. Its translation is CATSRDRQESSYEQYF. The full variable domain, completed using reference TRBV15 and TRBJ2-7, is DAMVIQNPRYQVTQFGKPVTLSCSQTLNHNVMYWYQQKSSQAPKLLFHYYDKDFNNEADTPDNFQSRRPNTSFCFLDIRSPGLGDTAMYLCATSRDRQESSYEQYFGPGTRLTVT.

V usage is TRBV5-4 and J usage is TRBJ2-3; 14 bases are shared with TRBD2. This CDR3 is 15 amino acids long. Germline CDR1 SGHNT, CDR2 YYREEE (reference sequence). V dropped 0 bases and J dropped 12; count of bases not matched to a gene: 6. The CDR3 DNA is TGTGCCAGCAGCTTGGTGGGACTAGCGGGAGTACCCCAGTATTTT. This gives the protein CASSLVGLAGVPQYF.

The J gene is TRBJ1-4, the V gene TRBV27; D may be TRBD1 (5 bases). Deletions cut 4 bases from V and 4 bases from J, with 16 bases between. CDR3 length: 16 residues. Per the germline V gene, CDR1 is MNHEY and CDR2 is SMNVEV (reference sequence). In DNA form, the CDR3 reads TGTGCCAGCAGTTACCGGGGCCCCAACAATAATGAAAAACTGTTTTTT. It specifies CASSYRGPNNNEKLFF.

The V call is TRBV9, the J call TRBJ2-2, with D perhaps TRBD1 (5 bases). The CDR3 consists of 17 residues. Deletions cut 0 bases from V and 1 base from J, with 13 bases between. Per germline, CDR1 SGDLS and CDR2 YYNGEE. CDR3 sequence (DNA): TGTGCCAGCAGCGTAGGCTTAGGGGTAGGGAACACCGGGGAGCTGTTTTTT. Protein product: CASSVGLGVGNTGELFF.